This T cell receptor (beta chain) was sequenced for a study of OX40 agonist ivuxolimab in advanced cancers. The assay was immunoSEQ multiplex PCR, and TCRdb's table has in-frame clones only and misses some. The sample has 30,000 or so clones; about nine tenths are singletons. V gave up 5 bases and J gave up 2 bases; unmatched junction bases: 6. In germline, CDR1 is PRHDT, CDR2 FYEKMQ (reference sequence). The length of the CDR3 is 15 residues. V gene TRBV13 combines with J gene TRBJ2-7; 10 nucleotides match TRBD1. The sequence was obtained from an adult with an advanced solid tumor such as melanoma, head and neck, liver or kidney cancer. The material sequenced was CD4+ or CD8+ T cells sorted from blood, taken in a trial of the OX40 agonist ivuxolimab. The CDR3 region has the DNA TGTGCCAGCAGCCCCGGGACAGGGGCTGCCTACGAGCAGTACTTC. Translating it yields CASSPGTGAAYEQYF.